This T cell receptor beta chain was identified in a study of Graves' ophthalmopathy and Graves' hyperthyroidism. Regarding the study as a whole: Most thyroid clonotypes with frequency above 0.001 were detected in blood too.

CDR3 regions of TCR beta were amplified from RNA transcripts. First-round RT-PCR with HTBI primers preceded a second-round multiplex PCR. TCRdb recomputed calls from the multiplex PCR reads with MiXCR, one row per CDR3 protein. The repertoire holds a few hundred thousand distinct CDR3 sequences, with 15% to 20% as singletons. The CDR3 is made up of 15 amino acids. Germline lookup yields CDR1 MNHEY and CDR2 SVGEGT. V trimming: 5 bases; J trimming: 4 bases; junction bases outside the gene matches: 9. The sample holds many counts of this clonotype. What it binds is unknown. Ophthalmopathy in the donors was of moderate-to-severe activity, with CAS ≥3, NOSPECS ≥4 and duration under 3 months.

Sequencing input: peripheral blood. The source of this sequence is an adult man with Graves' ophthalmopathy. The J gene is TRBJ2-5, the V gene TRBV6-2 or TRBV6-3, with 8 bases lining up with TRBD1. CDR3 protein: CASSRRGRERETQYF. The CDR3 DNA reads TGTGCCAGCAGTCGCAGGGGGCGCGAGCGAGAGACCCAGTACTTC.